Shown below are 27 T cell receptor beta chains from a single sample sequenced in a study of response to subunit inactivated influenza vaccine. In TCRdb, the RT-PCR reads were re-called with MiXCR into one record per CDR3 protein. Of around 760,000 distinct CDR3 sequences listed, approximately 13% are singletons. Specimen: PBMCs from blood, collected less than 15 days before vaccination. These receptors originate from a man in his forties or fifties who received an inactivated influenza vaccine.

Only a few counts were recorded for this clonotype. This chain connects TRBV13 to TRBJ2-5, with a possible D match to TRBD1 (6 bases). The V and J ends lost 5 bases and 5 bases respectively, with 18 bases between them. CDR1 and CDR2 from the germline V gene are PRHDT and FYEKMQ (reference sequence). CDR3 length equals 15 residues. This chain's CDR3 is CASSNRKTGGETQYF. In DNA form, the CDR3 reads TGTGCCAGCAGCAACCGTAAGACAGGTGGGGAGACCCAGTACTTC.

The sample holds a few counts of this clonotype. CDR3 sequence: CASSLATYTDTQYF. For the CDR3, the DNA is TGTGCCAGCAGCTTAGCGACGTACACAGATACGCAGTATTTT. The genes are TRBV5-5 and TRBJ2-3; no clear D. The CDR3 sequence is 14 residues long. V was clipped by 2 bases and J by 2 bases, with 9 bases between them. Germline assignment: CDR1 SGHKS and CDR2 YYEKEE (reference sequence).

The CDR3 DNA is TGTGCCAGCAGCCAAGGGCTACAGGGGAATCAGCCCCAGCATTTT. Amino acids: CASSQGLQGNQPQHF. The chain employs TRBV3-1 and TRBJ1-5, with TRBD1 matching 7 bases. The junction had 4 bases not matched to a gene; V was cut back by 1 base and J by 4 bases. In germline, CDR1 is LGHDT, CDR2 YNNKEL (reference sequence). The CDR3 contains 15 residues.

This clonotype has a handful of counts. Here the CDR3 reads CASRDRVNVGGYTF. The CDR3 nucleotides read TGTGCCAGCCGCGACAGGGTGAATGTTGGTGGCTACACCTTC. The chain is built from TRBV27 and TRBJ1-2; the match to TRBD1 covers 7 bases. The V gene's germline CDR1 is MNHEY and CDR2 SMNVEV (reference sequence). V dropped 8 bases and J dropped 7; count of bases not matched to a gene: 13. The CDR3 extends over 14 amino acids.

The genes are TRBV7-2 and TRBJ2-7, with 7 bases aligning to TRBD1. The germline V gene encodes CDR1 SGHTA and CDR2 FQGNSA. The CDR3 is 14 amino acids. The V gene end was trimmed by 1 base and the J gene end by 6 bases; junction bases not matched to a gene: 6. In DNA form, the CDR3 reads TGTGCCAGCAGCTTAGTCTTCAGGGGGAGCGAGCAGTACTTC. Residues: CASSLVFRGSEQYF.

This clonotype was counted at least ten times. The chain uses TRBV12-3 or TRBV12-4 and TRBJ2-2; 7 bases align to TRBD2. The length of the CDR3 is 15 residues. The J segment lost 0 bases and the V segment lost 2 bases, leaving 0 bases of the junction unmatched. The CDR3 nucleotides are TGTGCCAGCAGTTTACGGGGGGCGAACACCGGGGAGCTGTTTTTT. Its translation: CASSLRGANTGELFF.

The V call is TRBV29-1, the J call TRBJ1-1; D gene unclear. V was trimmed by 5 bases and J by 1 base, leaving 8 bases between them. This CDR3 has 12 amino acids. Germline values: CDR1 SQVTM, CDR2 ANQGSEA. The CDR3 loop is CSVWLRNTEAFF. The CDR3 nucleotides are TGCAGCGTTTGGCTACGGAACACTGAAGCTTTCTTT.

This clonotype was counted only a few times. The DNA for the CDR3 is TGCGCCAGCAGCTTGGCGGGACGGGGGCGCTACAATGAGCAGTTCTTC. It specifies CASSLAGRGRYNEQFF. The chain links TRBV5-1 to TRBJ2-1; D tentatively reads TRBD1 or TRBD2 (6 bases each). V was pared by 0 bases and J by 3 bases, with 13 bases between. Germline CDR1 is SGHRS and CDR2 is YFSETQ. The CDR3 consists of 16 residues.

This clonotype was counted a few times. The chain uses TRBV29-1 and TRBJ2-1, with 12 positions matching TRBD2. Losses at the gene ends were 6 bases for V and 4 bases for J; bases not matched to a gene: 7. The CDR3 extends over 15 amino acids. From germline, CDR1 is SQVTM and CDR2 ANQGSEA. The CDR3 bases are TGCAGCGTCGCCCTCACTAGCGGGGGGTACAATGAGCAGTTCTTC. This encodes CSVALTSGGYNEQFF.

This clonotype was observed a handful of times. The rearrangement links TRBV29-1 to TRBJ1-5; perhaps TRBD1 as D (6 bases). V lost 7 bases and J lost 2, with 15 bases in between. The CDR3 is 14 residues long. The V gene's germline CDR1 is SQVTM and CDR2 ANQGSEA. The CDR3 sequence is CSARTGMGNQPQHF. In DNA form, the CDR3 reads TGCAGCGCTCGCACAGGGATGGGCAATCAGCCCCAGCATTTT.

This clonotype was observed at least ten times. V is TRBV29-1 and J is TRBJ2-3, with a possible D match to TRBD1 (6 bases). Germline loops: CDR1 SQVTM, CDR2 ANQGSEA. V was cut by 3 bases and J by 8 bases, with 12 bases left in between. The CDR3 runs to 12 residues. CDR3 DNA sequence: TGCAGCGTTGATCAGGGGCGCGGTACGCAGTATTTT. Translated: CSVDQGRGTQYF.

The J gene is TRBJ2-5, the V gene TRBV7-8; TRBD1 is a possible D gene (6 bases). The CDR3 runs to 14 residues. With 5 bases removed from V and 2 bases from J, the gap between germline ends came to 12 bases. Germline loops: CDR1 SGHVS, CDR2 FQNEAQ. The CDR3 region is CASSTDRRQETQYF. The CDR3, as DNA: TGTGCCAGCAGCACAGACAGGAGGCAAGAGACCCAGTACTTC.

This clonotype was found a few times. The chain recombines TRBV5-1 with TRBJ2-3; TRBD2 aligns across 9 bases. J lost 5 bases, V lost 4 bases, and 11 bases had no gene match. Germline V gene lookup returns CDR1 SGHRS and CDR2 YFSETQ. The CDR3 spans 16 residues. This CDR3 is CASSTMGLANGDTQYF. For the CDR3, the DNA is TGCGCCAGCAGCACAATGGGACTAGCAAACGGAGATACGCAGTATTTT. Full variable domain (rest looked up from reference TRBV5-1 and TRBJ2-3): KAGVTQTPRYLIKTRGQQVTLSCSPISGHRSVSWYQQTPGQGLQFLFEYFSETQRNKGNFPGRFSGRQFSNSRSEMNVSTLELGDSALYLCASSTMGLANGDTQYFGPGTRLTVL.

This clonotype was seen at least ten times. The chain uses TRBV12-3 or TRBV12-4 and TRBJ1-5; maybe TRBD1 (6 bases). The CDR3 runs 14 residues. Trimming cost V 6 bases and J 2 bases, with 11 bases left between them. Written as DNA, the CDR3 is TGTGCCAGCAGCCAAACAGGGCGCAATCAGCCCCAGCATTTT. Protein product: CASSQTGRNQPQHF.

This clonotype showed up many times. CDR3: CASSSRQGRARTGELFF. The CDR3, as DNA: TGTGCCAGCAGTTCCCGACAGGGGAGGGCGAGGACCGGGGAGCTGTTTTTT. The rearrangement joins TRBV27 to TRBJ2-2, with D possibly matching TRBD1 (8 bases). V was shortened by 4 bases and J by 5 bases, with 20 bases between the two germline ends. Germline assignment: CDR1 MNHEY and CDR2 SMNVEV (reference sequence). This CDR3 spans 17 amino acids.

This clonotype was counted only a few times. The chain couples TRBV7-9 to TRBJ1-2; D uncertain. Germline CDR1 is SEHNR and CDR2 is FQNEAQ (reference sequence). Trimming left V 5 bases short and J 5 bases short, with 15 bases between. This CDR3 is built from 14 residues. In nucleotides, the CDR3 is TGTGCCAGCAGCACCGGATACTTGGGTTATGGCTACACCTTC. It is translated as CASSTGYLGYGYTF.

This clonotype was seen only a few times. This chain connects TRBV2 to TRBJ2-1; possibly TRBD1 or TRBD2 for D (5 bases each). The germline V gene has CDR1 SNHLY and CDR2 FYNNEI. The V end was cut by 2 bases, the J end by 4 bases, with 21 bases between. The CDR3 sequence is 18 residues long. CDR3 sequence reads: CASSERDPVTPLYNEQFF. The CDR3 DNA is TGTGCCAGCAGTGAAAGGGACCCCGTGACTCCCCTTTACAATGAGCAGTTCTTC.

This clonotype was counted many times. The rearrangement uses TRBV20-1 and TRBJ1-1; D remains unclear. Trimming left V 0 bases short and J 2 bases short, with 7 bases between. Germline V lookup: CDR1 DFQATT, CDR2 SNEGSKA (reference sequence). The CDR3 extends over 13 amino acids. The CDR3 spells CSARDGPNTEAFF. For the CDR3, the DNA is TGCAGTGCTAGAGACGGGCCTAACACTGAAGCTTTCTTT.

This chain uses TRBV18 with TRBJ2-2, with 11 positions matching TRBD2. This CDR3 has 17 residues. Germline values: CDR1 KGHSH, CDR2 LQKENI. V trimming: 4 bases; J trimming: 0 bases; junction bases outside the gene matches: 4. The CDR3 protein is CASSQLGLAANTGELFF. CDR3 DNA sequence: TGTGCCAGCTCACAACTGGGACTAGCGGCGAACACCGGGGAGCTGTTTTTT.

The rearrangement joins TRBV5-4 to TRBJ2-1; the D call may be TRBD1 or TRBD2 (5 bases each). The germline V and J ends were trimmed by 0 bases and 5 bases, with 15 bases remaining between them. This CDR3 has 16 residues. CDR1 is SGHNT, CDR2 YYREEE, per germline (reference sequence). The CDR3 loop reads CASSLGSGLRDNEQFF. The CDR3 DNA is TGTGCCAGCAGCTTGGGATCGGGGCTTCGAGACAATGAGCAGTTCTTC.

This clonotype has just a few counts. This chain joins TRBV2 and TRBJ2-1, with D unclear. Germline V gene sequence: CDR1 SNHLY, CDR2 FYNNEI. The CDR3 is made up of 12 amino acids. V dropped 7 bases and J dropped 14 bases, with 18 bases sitting between them. The DNA for the CDR3 is TGTGCCAGCACCTTTTCAATGGAACCCAAGTTCTTC. Protein: CASTFSMEPKFF.

The chain couples TRBV12-3 or TRBV12-4 to TRBJ2-5; the D gene is possibly TRBD2 (7 bases). V lost 6 bases to trimming and J lost 5 bases, with 16 bases between them. The CDR3 spans 14 residues. CDR3 sequence: CASRRGGRFETQYF. The CDR3 DNA follows: TGTGCCAGCAGAAGGGGGGGCCGATTCGAGACCCAGTACTTC.

This clonotype was observed at least ten times. The chain links TRBV12-3 or TRBV12-4 to TRBJ2-1; TRBD2 matches 10 bases. The CDR3 is made up of 17 amino acids. The junction had 6 bases not matched to a gene; V was cut back by 1 base and J by 3 bases. The CDR3 coding sequence is TGTGCCAGCAGTTTAGGCGGGACTAGCGAGAACTACAATGAGCAGTTCTTC. Its translation is CASSLGGTSENYNEQFF.

CDR3 coding DNA: TGTGCCAGCAAAAAAAGCGGGGCTAGCACAGATACGCAGTATTTT. Protein: CASKKSGASTDTQYF. The chain employs TRBV6-1 and TRBJ2-3, with 7 positions matching TRBD2. The length of the CDR3 is 15 residues. Germline CDR1 is MNHNS and CDR2 is SASEGT. V was clipped by 7 bases and J by 0 bases; unmatched bases: 7.

This clonotype was seen at least ten times. The V gene is TRBV12-3 or TRBV12-4, the J gene TRBJ1-2; perhaps TRBD1 as D (5 bases). The CDR3 totals 14 residues. Trimming pared 3 bases from V and 2 bases from J, leaving 10 bases between. DNA of the CDR3: TGTGCCAGCAGTTTCAATCACAGGAACTATGGCTACACCTTC. This sequence encodes CASSFNHRNYGYTF.

The chain uses TRBV2 and TRBJ2-4, with D hard to call. V lost 5 bases and J 6 bases, leaving 8 bases between the germline ends. Germline CDR1 SNHLY, CDR2 FYNNEI. This CDR3 region has 12 residues. The CDR3 DNA reads TGTGCCAGCAGTAACAACAGAAACATTCAGTACTTC. Translation: CASSNNRNIQYF.

This rearrangement joins TRBV2 to TRBJ2-1; 7 bases are shared with TRBD2. After removal of 4 bases from V and 2 bases from J, the junction contained 14 bases not matched to a gene. CDR1 and CDR2 (germline): SNHLY, FYNNEI. The CDR3 length is 18 residues. Here the CDR3 DNA reads TGTGCCAGCAGTGTCCCCCTCAACGCGGGAGAAGCCTACAATGAGCAGTTCTTC. It yields the protein CASSVPLNAGEAYNEQFF.